This TCR beta chain was profiled in a study of T-cell reconstitution after alpha-beta-depleted transplantation in children. Regarding the study as a whole: It was reported that alpha-beta T cells came from several hundred expanded graft clones (about two months after transplant). Surviving recipient T cells and thymic progenitors produced the high day-60 TCRbeta diversity seen in some patients. It was newly produced T cells that mostly accounted for T-cell counts and diversity one year after transplant.

During its preparation, the TCRbeta library received unique molecular identifiers. TCRdb reprocessed the PCR reads via MiXCR and lists one record per CDR3 protein. Of approximately 490,000 distinct CDR3 sequences in the sample, under 12% were seen once. This clonotype was seen many times. Its specificity is unknown. V was trimmed by 5 bases and J by 4 bases, leaving 15 bases between them. The CDR3 is made up of 14 amino acids. CDR1 MNHEY and CDR2 SMNVEV come from the germline V gene (reference sequence). The receptor comes from a child aged 2-15 years with inherited bone marrow failure, due to receive a stem cell transplant. The source was PBMCs, collected before TCRalphabeta/CD19-depleted stem cell transplant. The chain combines TRBV27 with TRBJ2-7; tentatively, D is TRBD1 (6 bases). CDR3 sequence reads: CASSTRGGSYEQYF. CDR3 nucleotides: TGTGCCAGCAGTACCCGAGGGGGTTCTTACGAGCAGTACTTC.